These 20 T cell receptor beta chains originate from one sample sequenced in a study of T-cell reconstitution after alpha-beta-depleted transplantation in children. This sample's TCRbeta library carried unique molecular identifier barcodes. TCRdb used MiXCR to reprocess the PCR reads, holding one entry per CDR3 protein. The top ten clones hold about 5% of a sample with around 400,000 distinct CDR3 sequences, around 9.9% of them seen once. This specimen was PBMCs from the stem cell graft donor, taken from the stem cell graft. The receptor set was obtained from a human donor who donated a stem cell graft to a child with acute myeloid leukemia.

In this sample, this clonotype turned up many times. This sequence joins TRBV29-1 and TRBJ1-2; 9 bases match TRBD1. V lost 6 bases, J lost 2 bases, and 7 bases stayed unmatched. Germline V lookup: CDR1 SQVTM, CDR2 ANQGSEA. This CDR3 is 14 amino acids long. The CDR3 DNA follows: TGCAGCGTCTCCCGGGACAGGGCAAACTATGGCTACACCTTC. This translates into CSVSRDRANYGYTF.

V usage is TRBV7-8 and J usage is TRBJ2-5; 7 positions agree with TRBD1. Germline values: CDR1 SGHVS, CDR2 FQNEAQ. CDR3 length equals 15 residues. With V trimmed by 7 bases and J by 4 bases, 12 bases remained unmatched. The DNA of the CDR3 is TGTGCCAGCACCCTGGGCAGGGGGTTCGGAGAGACCCAGTACTTC. Protein sequence: CASTLGRGFGETQYF.

This chain uses TRBV5-1 with TRBJ2-3; 13 nucleotides line up with TRBD2. V was clipped by 4 bases and J by 2 bases; unmatched bases: 4. The CDR3 length is 16 residues. Germline CDR1 reads SGHRS; CDR2 reads YFSETQ. The CDR3 here is CASSPGLAGPTDTQYF. In DNA, the CDR3 is TGCGCCAGCAGCCCGGGACTAGCGGGGCCCACAGATACGCAGTATTTT.

This chain links TRBV20-1 with TRBJ2-7; the D is unclear. CDR1 and CDR2 from the germline V gene are DFQATT and SNEGSKA (reference sequence). There are 13 residues in the CDR3. Trimming removed 3 bases from V and 2 bases from J, with 11 bases in between. DNA for the CDR3: TGCAGTGCTAGTGCCCAGGCCGCCTACGAGCAGTACTTC. Amino acid sequence: CSASAQAAYEQYF.

This clonotype was detected only a few times. This chain links TRBV27 with TRBJ2-3, with D perhaps matching TRBD1 (6 bases). V was pared by 5 bases and J by 2 bases, with 17 bases between. The CDR3 consists of 16 residues. Germline V gene lookup returns CDR1 MNHEY and CDR2 SMNVEV (reference sequence). The DNA for the CDR3 is TGTGCCAGCAGTAGTGGCAGGGGCGGACACACAGATACGCAGTATTTT. Its protein product is CASSSGRGGHTDTQYF.

This clonotype was observed a few times. This clone may be a read error of a much larger clone one base away. The J gene is TRBJ2-5, the V gene TRBV5-5; TRBD1 matches 7 bases. The CDR3 covers 14 residues. After removal of 4 bases from V and 1 base from J, the junction contained 4 bases not matched to a gene. Germline lookup yields CDR1 SGHKS and CDR2 YYEKEE (reference sequence). The CDR3 DNA reads TGTGCCAGCAGCGACAGGGTATTCCAAGAGACCCAGTACTTC. The encoded protein is CASSDRVFQETQYF.

There are many counts of this clonotype. V usage is TRBV6-5 and J usage is TRBJ1-6; no clear D. Trimming stripped 2 bases from V and 8 bases from J, with 13 bases between. CDR3 length: 15 amino acids. From germline, CDR1 is MNHEY and CDR2 SVGAGI. The CDR3 nucleotides are TGTGCCAGCAGTTACGGGCGGAGGCGCGATTCACCCCTCCACTTT. This codes for CASSYGRRRDSPLHF.

At least ten counts were recorded for this clonotype. This chain joins TRBV6-2 or TRBV6-3 and TRBJ2-1; TRBD2 matches 11 bases. This CDR3 has 18 amino acids. Trimming removed 4 bases from V and 4 bases from J; junction bases left unmatched: 12. Germline CDR1 MNHEY, CDR2 SVGEGT. In DNA form, the CDR3 reads TGTGCCAGCAGTTCCCCACGTGAGACTAGCGGGACTTACAATGAGCAGTTCTTC. It codes for CASSSPRETSGTYNEQFF.

This clonotype has at least ten counts. V usage is TRBV5-1 and J usage is TRBJ2-1, with D possibly being TRBD1 (5 bases). Germline lookup yields CDR1 SGHRS and CDR2 YFSETQ. The CDR3 spans 15 residues. V was shortened by 0 bases and J by 0 bases, with 7 bases between the two germline ends. CDR3 sequence: CASSLGDSSYNEQFF. For the CDR3, the DNA is TGCGCCAGCAGCTTGGGTGACAGCTCCTACAATGAGCAGTTCTTC.

The chain carries TRBV11-2 and TRBJ1-6; the D gene is possibly TRBD1 (6 bases). Trimming took off 1 base at V and 6 bases at J, with 10 bases between the two ends. CDR1 is SGHAT and CDR2 is FQNNGV in the germline V gene. CDR3 length: 15 amino acids. CDR3 region: CASSLGGGTNSPLHF. DNA for the CDR3: TGTGCCAGCAGCTTAGGAGGGGGGACTAATTCACCCCTCCACTTT.

This clonotype was seen only a few times. The J gene is TRBJ2-7, the V gene TRBV12-3 or TRBV12-4; TRBD1 is a possible D gene (5 bases). V gave up 6 bases and J gave up 4 bases, with 10 bases separating them. The CDR3 has 12 amino acids. CDR3 in DNA: TGTGCCAGCAGCGGTAGGGGTTACGAGCAGTACTTC. Its protein is CASSGRGYEQYF.

This chain uses TRBV20-1 with TRBJ2-7, with TRBD2 as a possible D gene (5 bases). V lost 3 bases and J lost 3, with 12 bases in between. The CDR3 loop spans 13 amino acids. Per germline, CDR1 DFQATT and CDR2 SNEGSKA (reference sequence). CDR3 residues: CSASGPDYYEQYF. The CDR3 nucleotides are TGCAGTGCTAGTGGTCCAGACTACTACGAGCAGTACTTC.

V gene TRBV5-6 combines with J gene TRBJ2-7, with 11 positions matching TRBD2. The CDR3 covers 18 residues. Germline V gene sequence: CDR1 SGHDT, CDR2 YYEEEE. V lost 1 base, J lost 3 bases, and 12 bases stayed unmatched. CDR3 residues: CASSLRGSGRALDYEQYF. CDR3 nucleotides: TGTGCCAGCAGCTTGCGGGGTAGCGGGAGGGCCTTGGACTACGAGCAGTACTTC.

This clonotype was counted many times. The chain is built from TRBV29-1 and TRBJ2-5; TRBD1 matches at 7 bases. The CDR3 has 14 amino acids. From germline, CDR1 is SQVTM and CDR2 ANQGSEA. Germline trimming cut 1 base from V and 4 bases from J; bases unmatched to any gene: 6. The CDR3 coding sequence is TGCAGCGTTGAAGGGCAGGGGGTAGGAGAGACCCAGTACTTC. It encodes CSVEGQGVGETQYF. Variable domain in full (rest from reference TRBV29-1 and TRBJ2-5): SAVISQKPSRDICQRGTSLTIQCQVDSQVTMMFWYRQQPGQSLTLIATANQGSEATYESGFVIDKFPISRPNLTFSTLTVSNMSPEDSSIYLCSVEGQGVGETQYFGPGTRLLVL.

V usage is TRBV30 and J usage is TRBJ2-5; 11 nucleotides match TRBD2. CDR1 and CDR2 from the germline V gene are GTSNPN and SVGIG (reference sequence). Trimming took 1 base from V and 13 from J; bases not matched to a gene: 5. This CDR3 is built from 12 residues. The CDR3 coding sequence is TGTGCCTGGAGTGACCGGACTAGCGGGCCGTACTTC. Translated, it gives CAWSDRTSGPYF.

The J gene is TRBJ2-5, the V gene TRBV6-2 or TRBV6-3, with TRBD1 as a possible D gene (6 bases). CDR3 length: 13 residues. Germline CDR1 and CDR2: MNHEY and SVGEGT. The V and J ends lost 1 base and 5 bases respectively, with 8 bases between them. CDR3 protein: CASSYWTVETQYF. The CDR3 nucleotides are TGTGCCAGCAGTTACTGGACAGTGGAGACCCAGTACTTC.

The chain couples TRBV20-1 to TRBJ2-7; D may be TRBD2 (5 bases). Between the trimmed V and J ends, which lost 6 bases and 5 bases, there was a span of 11 bases. The CDR3 contains 11 residues. Germline loops: CDR1 DFQATT, CDR2 SNEGSKA (reference sequence). The CDR3 loop is CSAERSDEQYF. CDR3 coding DNA: TGCAGTGCCGAGCGGTCGGACGAGCAGTACTTC.

This chain connects TRBV11-2 to TRBJ2-6; 12 positions match TRBD1. The J segment lost 2 bases and the V segment lost 5 bases, leaving 7 bases of the junction unmatched. This CDR3 has 18 residues. Germline lookup yields CDR1 SGHAT and CDR2 FQNNGV. The chain's CDR3 is CASSVPGTGGAGANVLTF. In nucleotides, the CDR3 is TGTGCCAGCAGCGTACCCGGGACAGGGGGCGCTGGGGCCAACGTCCTGACTTTC.

A few counts support this clonotype. This rearrangement joins TRBV5-1 to TRBJ2-7; the match to TRBD2 covers 11 bases. The CDR3 runs 17 residues. The germline CDR1 and CDR2 sequences are SGHRS and YFSETQ. The V gene end was trimmed by 2 bases and the J gene end by 2 bases; junction bases not matched to a gene: 9. CDR3 DNA sequence: TGCGCCAGCAGCTTAAGGACTAGCGGGCGATTTACCTACGAGCAGTACTTC. Protein product: CASSLRTSGRFTYEQYF. The variable domain in full, with the rest retrieved from reference TRBV5-1 and TRBJ2-7, is KAGVTQTPRYLIKTRGQQVTLSCSPISGHRSVSWYQQTPGQGLQFLFEYFSETQRNKGNFPGRFSGRQFSNSRSEMNVSTLELGDSALYLCASSLRTSGRFTYEQYFGPGTRLTVT.

This clonotype was counted at least ten times. The chain couples TRBV9 to TRBJ2-2; D not certain. The length of the CDR3 is 13 residues. The V gene's germline CDR1 is SGDLS and CDR2 YYNGEE. The V and J ends lost 0 bases and 6 bases respectively, with 6 bases between them. The CDR3 protein is CASSVGSPGELFF. The CDR3 nucleotides are TGTGCCAGCAGCGTAGGGTCGCCCGGGGAGCTGTTTTTT.